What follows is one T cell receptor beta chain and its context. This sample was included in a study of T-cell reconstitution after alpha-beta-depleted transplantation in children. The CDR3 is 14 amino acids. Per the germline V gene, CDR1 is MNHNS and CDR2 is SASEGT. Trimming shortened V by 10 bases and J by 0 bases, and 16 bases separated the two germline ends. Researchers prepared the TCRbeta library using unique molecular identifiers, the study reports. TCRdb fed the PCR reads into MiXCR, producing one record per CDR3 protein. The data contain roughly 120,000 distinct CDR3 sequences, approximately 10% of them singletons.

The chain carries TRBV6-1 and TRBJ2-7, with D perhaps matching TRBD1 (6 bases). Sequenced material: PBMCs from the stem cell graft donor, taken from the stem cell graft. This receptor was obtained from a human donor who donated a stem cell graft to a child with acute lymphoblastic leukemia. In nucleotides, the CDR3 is TGTGCCATTGCCAGACAGGAACGCTCCTACGAGCAGTACTTC. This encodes CAIARQERSYEQYF.